The clone carrying this T cell receptor (beta chain) was counted many times. What it recognizes is unknown. The sample belongs to a study of Graves' ophthalmopathy and Graves' hyperthyroidism. Study context: Before any treatment, peripheral blood was taken at the initial diagnosis. Study findings and constraints: Using 13 signatures, a model distinguished ophthalmopathy from stable hyperthyroidism, reaching around 90% sensitivity and over 65% specificity. Detected in blood as well were most expanded thyroid clonotypes with frequency above 0.001. With around 70% sensitivity and approximately 72% specificity, the model predicted ophthalmopathy progression.

Transcripts of RNA were the source for amplifying TCR beta CDR3 regions. Amplification began with first-round RT-PCR using HTBI primers, then second-round multiplex PCR was performed. TCRdb re-analysed the multiplex PCR reads in MiXCR, keeping a single row per CDR3 protein. The data show about 740,000 distinct CDR3 sequences, roughly two fifths seen once. V was pared by 6 bases and J by 3 bases, with 4 bases of the junction left unmatched. CDR3 length equals 12 residues. Per the germline V gene, CDR1 is SQVTM and CDR2 is ANQGSEA. The chain joins TRBV29-1 to TRBJ2-7; TRBD1 aligns across 8 bases. This TCR was sampled from an adult man with Graves' ophthalmopathy. The sample was peripheral blood. The CDR3 protein is CSVEDRVYEQYF. In nucleotides, the CDR3 is TGCAGCGTCGAGGACAGGGTCTACGAGCAGTACTTC.